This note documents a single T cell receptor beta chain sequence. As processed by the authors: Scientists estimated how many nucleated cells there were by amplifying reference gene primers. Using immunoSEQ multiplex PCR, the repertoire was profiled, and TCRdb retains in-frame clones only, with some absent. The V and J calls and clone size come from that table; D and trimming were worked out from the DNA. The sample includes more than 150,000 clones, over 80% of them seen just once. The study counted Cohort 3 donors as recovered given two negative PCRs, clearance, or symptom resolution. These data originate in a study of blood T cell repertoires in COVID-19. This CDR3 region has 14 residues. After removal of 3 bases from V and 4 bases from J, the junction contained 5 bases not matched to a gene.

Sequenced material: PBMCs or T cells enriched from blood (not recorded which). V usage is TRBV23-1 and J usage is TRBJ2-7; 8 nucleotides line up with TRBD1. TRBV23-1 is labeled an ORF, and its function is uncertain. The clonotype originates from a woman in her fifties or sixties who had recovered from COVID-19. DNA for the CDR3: TGCGCCAGCAGTCAGCCTAGACAGGGGTACGAGCAGTACTTC. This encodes CASSQPRQGYEQYF.